The sequence of this T cell receptor (beta chain) was determined in a study of monozygotic twins with inflammatory bowel disease. Following a re-call of the 5' RACE reads, TCRdb has one entry per CDR3 protein and lacks DNA. The sample totals around 100,000 distinct CDR3 sequences. Germline loops: CDR1 SGHNT, CDR2 YYREEE (reference sequence). This CDR3 has 13 residues. Specimen: blood. The chain links TRBV5-4 to TRBJ1-2. This clonotype was obtained from a human donor with ulcerative colitis or Crohn's disease, or a healthy co-twin of an affected twin (not recorded which). This chain's CDR3 is CASSLGQRYGYTF.